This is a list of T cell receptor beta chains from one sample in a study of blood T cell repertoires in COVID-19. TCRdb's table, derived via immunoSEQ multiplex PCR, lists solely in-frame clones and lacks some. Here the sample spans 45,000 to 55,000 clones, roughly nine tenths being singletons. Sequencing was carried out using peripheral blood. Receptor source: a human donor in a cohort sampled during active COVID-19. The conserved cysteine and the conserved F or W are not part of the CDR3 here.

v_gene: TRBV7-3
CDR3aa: ASSLLTSGTGELF

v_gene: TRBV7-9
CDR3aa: ASSLALFRDRATYEQY

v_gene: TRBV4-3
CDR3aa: ASSQDPGGQYGYT

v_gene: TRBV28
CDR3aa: ASSRPQGHPAPLH

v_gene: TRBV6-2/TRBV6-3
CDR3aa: ASSYLIGGHV

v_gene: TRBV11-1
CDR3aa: ASSLAQGVGYT

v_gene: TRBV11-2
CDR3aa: ASRGLAGEKKVYNEQF

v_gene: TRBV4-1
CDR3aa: ASSQGQDRYSGNTIY

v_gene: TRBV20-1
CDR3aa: SASPVGQGDFNIQY

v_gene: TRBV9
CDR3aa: ASSVQGNGYT

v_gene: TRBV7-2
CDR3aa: ASRQGGLVTEAF

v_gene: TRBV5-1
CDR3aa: ASSLSDTFYEQY

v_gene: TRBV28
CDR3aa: ALAGSTDTQY

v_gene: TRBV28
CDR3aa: ASRPPVDRANYGYT

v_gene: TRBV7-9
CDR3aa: ASSLGGKETQY

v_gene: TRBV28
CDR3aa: ASSWGQRNEKLF

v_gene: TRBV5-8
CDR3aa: ASIPRGLARETQY

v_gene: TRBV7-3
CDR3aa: ASSSLPGLAGSNEQF

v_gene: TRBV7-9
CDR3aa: ASSLGHSNTEAF

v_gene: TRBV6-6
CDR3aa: ASSPLSFVNSPLH

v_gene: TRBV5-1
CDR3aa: ASSPTGLAGDNEQF

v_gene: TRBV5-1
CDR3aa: ASSLGDRVNTEAF

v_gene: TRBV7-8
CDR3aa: ASSKGLAGASYEQY

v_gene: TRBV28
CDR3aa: ASSTTGGALHEKLF

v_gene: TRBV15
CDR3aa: ATSRTLFVRQGEFYEQY

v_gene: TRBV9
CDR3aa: ASSATAGGSAKTQY

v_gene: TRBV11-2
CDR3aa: ASSIRLAGGLSYEQY

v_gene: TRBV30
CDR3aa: AWSLSGGFDEQF

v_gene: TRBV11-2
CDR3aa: ASSHYSNTGELF

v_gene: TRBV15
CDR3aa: ATSRAASGKLEQF

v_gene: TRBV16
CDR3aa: ASSLGGGGGYT

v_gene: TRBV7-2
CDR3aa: ASRLSPTYNEQF

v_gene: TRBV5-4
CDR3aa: ASSPAGRRSYNSPLH

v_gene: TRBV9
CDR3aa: ASSVGGGRTDTQY

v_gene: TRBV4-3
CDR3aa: ASSHYGQLNTGELF

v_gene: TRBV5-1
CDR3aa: ASSLVKNGGQETQY